Listed below are T cell receptor beta chains from one sample, sequenced in a study of breast tumors, draining lymph nodes, adjacent tissues. TCRdb reprocessed the multiplex PCR reads via MiXCR and lists one record per CDR3 protein. The profile covers roughly 80,000 distinct CDR3 sequences, with roughly 20% appearing a single time and about 2.2% taken by the ten largest. The sample comprised axillary lymph node tissue. These receptors were taken from a female donor with breast cancer. Some clones in this sample may be carry-over from other donors' samples. The CDR3 runs from the conserved cysteine through the conserved F or W. D genes are given only for firm matches. Clone size is given for some rows only: seen once, a few or many times, or a class if the clone is expanded.

v_gene: TRBV27; abundance: many; d_gene: NA; j_gene: TRBJ1-6; len: 14; CDR3aa: CASNLQGPNSPLHF; CDR3nt: TGTGCCAGCAACCTTCAGGGCCCTAATTCACCCCTCCACTTT
v_gene: TRBV4-1; abundance: many; d_gene: NA; j_gene: TRBJ2-5; len: 15; CDR3aa: CASSPGFRRQETQYF; CDR3nt: TGCGCCAGCAGCCCAGGGTTTCGTCGACAAGAGACCCAGTACTTC
v_gene: TRBV7-9; abundance: many; d_gene: NA; j_gene: TRBJ1-6; len: 14; CDR3aa: CASSLLSTGSPLHF; CDR3nt: TGTGCCAGCAGCTTACTATCGACTGGGTCACCCCTCCACTTT
v_gene: TRBV12-3/TRBV12-4; abundance: many; d_gene: NA; j_gene: TRBJ1-4; len: 14; CDR3aa: CASRRGQTNEKLFF; CDR3nt: TGTGCCAGCAGACGCGGACAGACCAATGAAAAACTGTTTTTT
v_gene: TRBV20-1; abundance: many; d_gene: TRBD1; j_gene: TRBJ2-3; len: 14; CDR3aa: CSASGGQGAFTQYF; CDR3nt: TGCAGTGCTAGTGGGGGACAGGGGGCATTCACGCAGTATTTT
v_gene: TRBV11-3; abundance: few; d_gene: NA; j_gene: TRBJ2-5; len: 13; CDR3aa: CASSSHPQETQYF; CDR3nt: TGTGCCAGCAGCTCCCACCCACAAGAGACCCAGTACTTC
v_gene: TRBV20-1; abundance: many; d_gene: TRBD2; j_gene: TRBJ2-1; len: 14; CDR3aa: CSAATSGRAWEQFF; CDR3nt: TGCAGTGCTGCGACTAGCGGGAGAGCGTGGGAGCAGTTCTTC
v_gene: TRBV27; abundance: NA; d_gene: TRBD2; j_gene: TRBJ2-7; len: 18; CDR3aa: CASSPLARNGGNAYEQYF; CDR3nt: TGTGCCAGCAGCCCTTTGGCCAGGAACGGGGGGAACGCCTACGAGCAGTACTTC
v_gene: TRBV3-1; abundance: NA; d_gene: NA; j_gene: TRBJ2-3; len: 16; CDR3aa: CASSWLARASTDPQYF; CDR3nt: TGTGCCAGCAGTTGGCTAGCTCGTGCTAGCACAGATCCGCAGTATTTT
v_gene: TRBV20-1; abundance: many; d_gene: NA; j_gene: TRBJ2-1; len: 14; CDR3aa: CSAPTGVRYNEQFF; CDR3nt: TGCAGTGCCCCCACTGGGGTAAGGTACAATGAGCAGTTCTTC
v_gene: TRBV20-1; abundance: many; d_gene: TRBD1; j_gene: TRBJ2-3; len: 15; CDR3aa: CSASPYGQARDTQYF; CDR3nt: TGCAGTGCTAGCCCTTACGGACAGGCGCGAGATACGCAGTATTTT